The rows below give T cell receptor beta chains drawn from one sample of a study of blood T cells in healthy people across ages. Each CDR3 protein is one row after TCRdb ran MiXCR on the 5' RACE reads. The sample lists 540,000 or so distinct CDR3 sequences, approximately 25% occurring once. This sample was shared with a second study, whose subject was T cells of mothers and their children.

Sequencing was carried out using blood. The receptors derive from a boy younger than 18 in good health. CDR3s include the opening cysteine and the closing phenylalanine or tryptophan. D genes are given only for firm matches. Clone size is stated in some rows and not others, as once, few, many or a class when expanded.

>few|TRBJ1-1|TRBV6-5|.
CASSTGLGTEAFF
TGTGCCAGCAGTACAGGGTTGGGGACTGAAGCTTTCTTT
>few|TRBJ2-3|TRBV25-1|.
CASSELVRADTQYF
TGTGCCAGCAGTGAATTGGTTCGGGCAGATACGCAGTATTTT
>few|TRBJ2-3|TRBV5-1|TRBD1
CASSTRQGADTQYF
TGCGCCAGCAGCACTAGACAGGGGGCGGATACGCAGTATTTT
>few|TRBJ2-7|TRBV20-1|TRBD2
CSAPSGRAWYYEQYF
TGCAGTGCACCGAGCGGGAGAGCTTGGTACTACGAGCAGTACTTC
>few|TRBJ2-2|TRBV3-1|TRBD2
CASSPPGFSGNYSGELFF
TGTGCCAGCAGCCCACCCGGTTTCAGCGGGAATTACTCCGGGGAGCTGTTTTTT
>few|TRBJ1-6|TRBV20-1|TRBD1
CSAREEGAGSPLHF
TGCAGTGCTAGAGAGGAGGGGGCCGGTTCACCCCTCCACTTT
>few|TRBJ2-7|TRBV20-1|.
CSAHPGPAYEQYF
TGCAGTGCCCATCCGGGGCCGGCCTACGAGCAGTACTTC
>once|TRBJ1-1|TRBV6-2/TRBV6-3|.
CASSYSWGHKAFF
TGTGCCAGCAGTTACTCGTGGGGACATAAAGCTTTCTTT
>few|TRBJ2-5|TRBV5-6|TRBD1
CASLRDRWPSAQYF
TGTGCCAGTCTGAGGGACAGGTGGCCATCGGCCCAGTACTTC
>.|TRBJ1-6|TRBV4-3|TRBD1
CASSQGGQVLSLHF
TGCGCCAGCAGCCAGGGGGGACAGGTTCTTTCCCTCCACTTT
>few|TRBJ2-1|TRBV7-9|.
CASSLIQRGLRPYNEQFF
TGTGCCAGCAGCTTAATACAACGCGGGCTTCGCCCCTACAATGAGCAGTTCTTC
>.|TRBJ2-6|TRBV7-3|.
CASSLKPWGVSGANVLTF
TGTGCCAGCAGCTTAAAACCCTGGGGGGTCTCTGGGGCCAACGTCCTGACTTTC
>many|TRBJ2-7|TRBV7-8|.
CASSRKGEQYF
TGTGCCAGCAGCCGTAAAGGCGAGCAGTACTTC
>.|TRBJ2-7|TRBV9|TRBD1
CASSDGTGSSYEQYF
TGTGCCAGCAGCGACGGGACAGGGAGCTCCTACGAGCAGTACTTC
>few|TRBJ2-1|TRBV20-1|.
CSARGGWGDEQFF
TGCAGTGCTAGAGGTGGGTGGGGCGATGAGCAGTTCTTC
>.|TRBJ1-2|TRBV20-1|.
CSARTEGDYGYTF
TGCAGTGCTAGGACAGAGGGGGACTATGGCTACACCTTC
>.|TRBJ1-6|TRBV2|TRBD1
CASGQGNSYNSPLHF
TGTGCCAGTGGACAGGGGAACTCCTATAATTCACCCCTCCACTTT
>.|TRBJ2-5|TRBV4-1|TRBD2
CASSRGVGLGPYQETQYF
TGCGCCAGCAGCCGGGGGGTAGGACTAGGGCCCTACCAAGAGACCCAGTACTTC
>few|TRBJ2-7|TRBV19|TRBD1
CASSRQGRDEQYF
TGTGCCAGTAGCCGACAGGGCAGGGACGAGCAGTACTTC
>many|TRBJ2-7|TRBV7-9|TRBD2
CASSVKRGSSYEQYF
TGTGCCAGCAGCGTAAAGCGGGGGAGTTCCTACGAGCAGTACTTC
>.|TRBJ1-2|TRBV6-7|TRBD1
CASRPLGGQGLYGYTF
TGTGCCAGCAGACCTCTGGGGGGACAGGGATTGTATGGCTACACCTTC
>.|TRBJ2-5|TRBV9|.
CASSVEDLWQYQETQYF
TGTGCCAGCAGCGTAGAGGACTTATGGCAGTACCAAGAGACCCAGTACTTC
>.|TRBJ2-7|TRBV4-1|TRBD2
CASSQYGAGAPYEQYF
TGCGCCAGCAGCCAGTATGGAGCGGGGGCCCCCTACGAGCAGTACTTC
>.|TRBJ1-2|TRBV11-2|.
CASSLVAANYGYTF
TGTGCCAGCAGCTTAGTCGCGGCCAACTATGGCTACACCTTC
>.|TRBJ1-1|TRBV10-3|.
CAISEDLGENTEAFF
TGTGCCATCAGTGAGGACCTCGGGGAGAACACTGAAGCTTTCTTT
>.|TRBJ1-2|TRBV28|.
CAVGRTDYGYTF
TGTGCCGTGGGCCGCACGGACTATGGCTACACCTTC
>once|TRBJ2-7|TRBV19|TRBD1
CASSMTVGTGYYEQYF
TGTGCCAGTAGTATGACGGTAGGGACAGGGTACTACGAGCAGTACTTC
>many|TRBJ1-6|TRBV7-6|TRBD1
CASSRQGNNSPLHF
TGTGCCAGCAGCCGACAGGGAAATAATTCACCCCTCCACTTT
>.|TRBJ2-7|TRBV28|TRBD2
CASRTSGMTYEQYF
TGTGCCAGCAGGACTAGCGGGATGACCTACGAGCAGTACTTC
>.|TRBJ1-4|TRBV10-3|TRBD1
CAISDGTGPVANEKLFF
TGTGCCATCAGTGACGGGACAGGCCCAGTAGCTAATGAAAAACTGTTTTTT
>few|TRBJ1-4|TRBV29-1|.
CSAGSQNEKLFF
TGCAGCGCCGGCAGCCAGAATGAAAAACTGTTTTTT
>few|TRBJ1-1|TRBV6-1|TRBD1
CASSPGDRGPDVWTEAFF
TGTGCCAGCAGTCCGGGAGACAGGGGCCCCGATGTGTGGACTGAAGCTTTCTTT
>.|TRBJ1-5|TRBV28|TRBD1
CASTSSSQGAWSNQPQHF
TGTGCCAGCACTTCATCGTCCCAGGGGGCCTGGAGCAATCAGCCCCAGCATTTT
>.|TRBJ2-4|TRBV4-3|TRBD1
CASSQGTGAKNIQYF
TGCGCCAGCAGCCAAGGGACAGGGGCCAAAAACATTCAGTACTTC
>.|TRBJ1-1|TRBV9|TRBD1
CASSVHTGQENTEAFF
TGTGCCAGCAGCGTACATACGGGACAGGAGAACACTGAAGCTTTCTTT
>.|TRBJ2-3|TRBV7-3|TRBD2
CASSSSFFIAGADTQYF
TGTGCCAGCAGCTCCTCCTTTTTTATAGCGGGAGCAGATACGCAGTATTTT
>many|TRBJ2-7|TRBV6-1|.
CASGRAYEQYF
TGTGCCAGCGGACGGGCCTACGAGCAGTACTTC
>few|TRBJ1-1|TRBV29-1|.
CSASGRMLTEAFF
TGCAGCGCTTCGGGACGGATGCTCACTGAAGCTTTCTTT
>few|TRBJ2-5|TRBV7-2|.
CASSPVTPQETQYF
TGTGCCAGCAGCCCTGTGACCCCCCAAGAGACCCAGTACTTC
>.|TRBJ2-7|TRBV4-3|TRBD1
CASSQDGTGAYEQHF
TGCGCCAGCAGCCAAGATGGTACAGGGGCCTACGAGCAGCACTTC
>few|TRBJ1-2|TRBV20-1|.
CSAGDVMLPYGYTF
TGCAGTGCCGGCGACGTTATGCTCCCCTATGGCTACACCTTC
>.|TRBJ2-1|TRBV7-2|TRBD2
CASSRTLAGGPREQFF
TGTGCCAGCAGCCGTACACTAGCGGGGGGTCCAAGGGAGCAGTTCTTC
>.|TRBJ1-2|TRBV11-2|.
CASSLSLGGLNYGYTF
TGTGCCAGCAGCTTGTCATTGGGCGGACTTAACTATGGCTACACCTTC
>.|TRBJ1-2|TRBV5-1|.
CASSIRTDEGYTF
TGCGCCAGCAGCATACGGACAGACGAAGGCTACACCTTC
>.|TRBJ1-2|TRBV6-6|.
CASSYPLSGGPLGGYTF
TGTGCCAGCAGTTACCCACTTAGTGGGGGACCTCTTGGTGGCTACACCTTC
>.|TRBJ2-7|TRBV7-2|TRBD1
CASSLMGQNYEQYF
TGTGCCAGCAGCTTAATGGGACAGAACTACGAGCAGTACTTC
>few|TRBJ2-1|TRBV7-9|.
CASSSTTGPGLNYNEQFF
TGTGCCAGCAGCTCCACGACAGGGCCGGGACTAAATTACAATGAGCAGTTCTTC
>.|TRBJ2-5|TRBV5-4|.
CASSLGGGFQETQYF
TGTGCCAGCAGCTTGGGTGGGGGCTTCCAAGAGACCCAGTACTTC
>.|TRBJ1-6|TRBV30|.
CAWSFGGATSPLHF
TGTGCCTGGAGTTTTGGGGGGGCGACTTCACCCCTCCACTTT
>.|TRBJ2-7|TRBV20-1|TRBD1
CSATGGGYEQYF
TGCAGTGCGACAGGGGGGGGCTACGAGCAGTACTTC
>.|TRBJ2-4|TRBV20-1|.
CSATKMLTGEGIQYF
TGCAGTGCGACTAAAATGTTGACAGGGGAGGGCATTCAGTACTTC
>few|TRBJ2-5|TRBV9|.
CASSGTGFQETQYF
TGTGCCAGCAGCGGAACAGGGTTCCAAGAGACCCAGTACTTC
>.|TRBJ1-3|TRBV10-3|.
CAISTGGHHSGNTIYF
TGTGCCATTTCGACCGGGGGCCATCACTCTGGAAACACCATATATTTT
>.|TRBJ2-3|TRBV7-2|TRBD1
CASSLIQGPLHF
TGTGCCAGCAGCTTAATACAGGGGCCGCTTCATTTT
>.|TRBJ2-2|TRBV5-1|.
CASSEQGGTNTGELFF
TGCGCCAGCAGCGAACAGGGCGGGACGAACACCGGGGAGCTGTTTTTT
>.|TRBJ2-4|TRBV3-1|TRBD2
CASSQWEGKNIQYF
TGTGCCAGCAGCCAATGGGAGGGCAAAAACATTCAGTACTTC
>few|TRBJ2-7|TRBV28|.
CASSLGEPGSYEQYF
TGTGCCAGCAGTTTAGGGGAACCAGGGTCCTACGAGCAGTACTTC